The 8 T cell receptor beta chains in this list originate from one sample, sequenced in a study of blood T cell repertoires in COVID-19. The table came from immunoSEQ multiplex PCR; TCRdb's copy has only in-frame clones and leaves some out. The table lists 150,000 to 200,000 clones, roughly 82% of them singletons. Specimen: peripheral blood. These receptors were taken from a woman in her thirties with acute or convalescent COVID-19.

This clone was recorded a few times. The CDR3 loop is CASSEVQTGIYGYTF. The CDR3 DNA follows: TGTGCCAGCAGTGAAGTCCAGACAGGGATCTATGGCTACACCTTC. The rearrangement uses TRBV2 and TRBJ1-2, with 7 positions matching TRBD1. Trimming cost V 1 base and J 4 bases; bases outside gene matches: 6. This CDR3 has 15 residues. Germline CDR1 SNHLY, CDR2 FYNNEI.

This clone was seen just once. The genes are TRBV6-1 and TRBJ2-3; D is ambiguous. This CDR3 is 16 amino acids long. CDR1 is MNHNS, CDR2 SASEGT, per germline. V shed 3 bases and J shed 2 bases, with 15 bases lying between them. The CDR3 sequence: CASSEARSLYTDTQYF. CDR3 DNA: TGTGCCAGCAGTGAGGCTAGATCCTTGTACACAGATACGCAGTATTTT.

The chain employs TRBV11-3 and TRBJ1-6; 7 bases map to TRBD1. The germline V gene has CDR1 SGHNT and CDR2 YENEEA. CDR3 length: 15 residues. J lost 9 bases, V lost 5 bases, and 10 bases had no gene match. The CDR3 is CASSQGTAPGSPLHF. The CDR3 DNA reads TGTGCCAGCAGCCAAGGGACAGCCCCCGGTTCACCCCTCCACTTT. The full variable domain, rest sourced from reference TRBV11-3 and TRBJ1-6, is EAGVVQSPRYKIIEKKQPVAFWCNPISGHNTLYWYLQNLGQGPELLIRYENEEAVDDSQLPKDRFSAERLKGVDSTLKIQPAELGDSAVYLCASSQGTAPGSPLHFGNGTRLTVT.

The chain links TRBV7-3 to TRBJ2-5, with TRBD2 matching 10 bases. This CDR3 region has 14 residues. With 5 bases clipped from V and 5 bases from J, the junction kept 5 bases outside the gene matches. From germline, CDR1 is SGHTA and CDR2 FQGTGA. CDR3 amino acids: CASSPAGGQETQYF. The CDR3 DNA sequence: TGTGCCAGCAGCCCAGCGGGGGGGCAGGAGACCCAGTACTTC.

This clone was counted a single time. At the DNA level, this CDR3 is encoded by other sequences in the same sample as well. The chain employs TRBV9 and TRBJ1-3; D remains unclear. Trimming left V 0 bases short and J 1 base short, with 8 bases between. Germline-derived CDR1 and CDR2 are SGDLS and YYNGEE. The CDR3 spans 15 residues. This chain's CDR3 is CASSVGGSSGNTIYF. CDR3 DNA: TGTGCCAGCAGCGTAGGAGGGTCTTCTGGAAACACCATATATTTT.

V and J are TRBV29-1 and TRBJ2-3; 8 bases are shared with TRBD1. The length of the CDR3 is 13 residues. Germline CDR1 reads SQVTM; CDR2 reads ANQGSEA. Trimming at V came to 3 bases and at J to 4 bases, leaving 3 bases not matched to a gene. Here the CDR3 DNA reads TGCAGCGTTGAGAAGACAGGGGCAGATACGCAGTATTTT. It is translated as CSVEKTGADTQYF.

The chain couples TRBV7-2 to TRBJ1-2; 7 bases match TRBD1. The CDR3 length is 13 residues. The V and J ends lost 4 bases and 8 bases, in that order; junction bases with no gene match: 7. The germline gives CDR1 SGHTA, CDR2 FQGNSA. Written as DNA, the CDR3 is TGTGCCAGCAGCTCGATAGACAGGGCAGGCTACACCTTC. Translated: CASSSIDRAGYTF.

This chain connects TRBV19 to TRBJ1-5; no reliable D call. Germline V gene sequence: CDR1 LNHDA, CDR2 SQIVND (reference sequence). The CDR3 has 14 amino acids. With 6 bases removed from V and 10 bases from J, the gap between germline ends came to 19 bases. Written as DNA, the CDR3 is TGTGCCAGTAGCATGGCGTCGGGAGCATCCCCCCAGCATTTT. This sequence encodes CASSMASGASPQHF. Full variable domain (outside the CDR3, taken from reference TRBV19 and TRBJ1-5): DGGITQSPKYLFRKEGQNVTLSCEQNLNHDAMYWYRQDPGQGLRLIYYSQIVNDFQKGDIAEGYSVSREKKESFPLTVTSAQKNPTAFYLCASSMASGASPQHFGDGTRLSIL.